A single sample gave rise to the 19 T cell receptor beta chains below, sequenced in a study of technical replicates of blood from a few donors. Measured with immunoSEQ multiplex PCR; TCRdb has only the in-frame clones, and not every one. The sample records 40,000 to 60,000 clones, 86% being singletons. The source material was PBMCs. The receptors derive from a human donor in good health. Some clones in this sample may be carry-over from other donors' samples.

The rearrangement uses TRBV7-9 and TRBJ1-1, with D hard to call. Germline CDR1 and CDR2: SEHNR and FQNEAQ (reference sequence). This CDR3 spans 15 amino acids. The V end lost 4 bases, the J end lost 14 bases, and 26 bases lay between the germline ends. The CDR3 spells CASSYAGSEGGEGFF. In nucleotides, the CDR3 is TGTGCCAGCAGCTACGCCGGCTCAGAAGGAGGAGAAGGGTTCTTT. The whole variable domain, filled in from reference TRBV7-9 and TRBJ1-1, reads DTGVSQNPRHKITKRGQNVTFRCDPISEHNRLYWYRQTLGQGPEFLTYFQNEAQLEKSRLLSDRFSAERPKGSFSTLEIQRTEQGDSAMYLCASSYAGSEGGEGFFGQGTRLTVV.

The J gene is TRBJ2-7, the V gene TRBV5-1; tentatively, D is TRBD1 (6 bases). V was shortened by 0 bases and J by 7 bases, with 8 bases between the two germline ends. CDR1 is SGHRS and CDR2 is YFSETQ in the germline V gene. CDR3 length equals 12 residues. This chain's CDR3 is CASSLDRVEQYF. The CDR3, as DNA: TGCGCCAGCAGCTTGGACAGGGTGGAGCAGTACTTC. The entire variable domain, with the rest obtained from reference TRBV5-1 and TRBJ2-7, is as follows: KAGVTQTPRYLIKTRGQQVTLSCSPISGHRSVSWYQQTPGQGLQFLFEYFSETQRNKGNFPGRFSGRQFSNSRSEMNVSTLELGDSALYLCASSLDRVEQYFGPGTRLTVT.

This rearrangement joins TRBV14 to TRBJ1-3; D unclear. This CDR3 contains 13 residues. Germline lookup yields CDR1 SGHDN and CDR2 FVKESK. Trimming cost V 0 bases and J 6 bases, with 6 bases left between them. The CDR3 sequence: CASSQETVNTIYF. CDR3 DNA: TGTGCCAGCAGCCAAGAAACGGTAAACACCATATATTTT. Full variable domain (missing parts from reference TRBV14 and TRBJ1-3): EAGVTQFPSHSVIEKGQTVTLRCDPISGHDNLYWYRRVMGKEIKFLLHFVKESKQDESGMPNNRFLAERTGGTYSTLKVQPAELEDSGVYFCASSQETVNTIYFGEGSWLTVV.

This CDR3 reads CASSPPGTSGISTDTQYF. CDR3 coding DNA: TGTGCCAGCAGCCCACCGGGGACTAGCGGGATCAGCACAGATACGCAGTATTTT. The J gene is TRBJ2-3, the V gene TRBV5-4; 13 bases agree with TRBD2. The J segment lost 0 bases and the V segment lost 4 bases, leaving 8 bases of the junction unmatched. Germline V gives CDR1 SGHNT, CDR2 YYREEE (reference sequence). CDR3 length: 18 amino acids.

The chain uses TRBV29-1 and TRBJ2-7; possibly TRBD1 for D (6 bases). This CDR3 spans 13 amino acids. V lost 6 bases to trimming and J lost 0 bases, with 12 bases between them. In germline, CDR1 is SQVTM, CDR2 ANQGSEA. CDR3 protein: CSVNRESSYEQYF. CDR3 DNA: TGCAGCGTGAACAGGGAAAGCTCCTACGAGCAGTACTTC.

DNA for the CDR3: TGTGCCAGCAGCTTAGGGGAGGGGGGGATGGCTTACGAGCAGTACTTC. It is translated as CASSLGEGGMAYEQYF. The chain uses TRBV13 and TRBJ2-7, with a possible D match to TRBD2 (7 bases). V was trimmed by 0 bases and J by 4 bases, leaving 16 bases between them. This CDR3 comprises 16 residues. Per germline, CDR1 PRHDT and CDR2 FYEKMQ (reference sequence).

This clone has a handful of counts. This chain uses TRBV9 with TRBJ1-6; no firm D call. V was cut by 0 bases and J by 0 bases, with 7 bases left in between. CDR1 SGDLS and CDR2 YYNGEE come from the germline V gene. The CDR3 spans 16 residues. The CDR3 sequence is CASSVGESSYNSPLHF. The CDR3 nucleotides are TGTGCCAGCAGCGTAGGTGAGAGCTCCTATAATTCACCCCTCCACTTT.

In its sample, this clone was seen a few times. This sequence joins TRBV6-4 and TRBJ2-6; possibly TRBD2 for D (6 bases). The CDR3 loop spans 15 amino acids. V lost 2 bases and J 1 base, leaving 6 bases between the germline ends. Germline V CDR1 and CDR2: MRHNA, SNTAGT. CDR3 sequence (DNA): TGTGCCAGCAGTGACGGGGGGTCTGGGGCCAACGTCCTGACTTTC. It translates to CASSDGGSGANVLTF.

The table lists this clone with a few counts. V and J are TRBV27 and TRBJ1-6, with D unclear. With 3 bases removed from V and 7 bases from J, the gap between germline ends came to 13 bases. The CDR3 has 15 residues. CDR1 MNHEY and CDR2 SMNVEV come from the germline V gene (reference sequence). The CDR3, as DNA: TGTGCCAGCAGTTTGGAGGCAGGTGGGAATTCACCCCTCCACTTT. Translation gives CASSLEAGGNSPLHF.

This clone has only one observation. DNA of the CDR3: TGTGCCAGCAGCTCTCGACAGGGCCAAGAGACCCAGTACTTC. This gives the protein CASSSRQGQETQYF. V is TRBV7-7 and J is TRBJ2-5; 7 nucleotides agree with TRBD1. The CDR3 is 14 residues long. Germline trimming cut 4 bases from V and 1 base from J; bases unmatched to any gene: 3. CDR1 is SSHAT and CDR2 is FNYEAQ in the germline V gene (reference sequence). The variable domain in full, completed from reference TRBV7-7 and TRBJ2-5, reads GAGVSQSPRYKVTKRGQDVTLRCDPISSHATLYWYQQALGQGPEFLTYFNYEAQPDKSGLPSDRFSAERPEGSISTLTIQRTEQRDSAMYRCASSSRQGQETQYFGPGTRLLVL.

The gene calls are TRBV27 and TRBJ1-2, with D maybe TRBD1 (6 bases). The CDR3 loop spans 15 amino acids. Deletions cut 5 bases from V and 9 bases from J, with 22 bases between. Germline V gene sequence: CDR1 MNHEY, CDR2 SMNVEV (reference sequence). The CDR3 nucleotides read TGTGCCAGCAGTGGACAGCCTAAAATCCCCGGAAGCTACACCTTC. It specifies CASSGQPKIPGSYTF.

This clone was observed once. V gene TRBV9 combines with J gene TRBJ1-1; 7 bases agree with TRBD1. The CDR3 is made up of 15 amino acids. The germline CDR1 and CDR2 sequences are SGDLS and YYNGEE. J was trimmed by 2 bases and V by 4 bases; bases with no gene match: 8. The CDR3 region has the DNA TGTGCCAGCAGCCCGAGGACAGGCACCAACACTGAAGCTTTCTTT. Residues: CASSPRTGTNTEAFF.

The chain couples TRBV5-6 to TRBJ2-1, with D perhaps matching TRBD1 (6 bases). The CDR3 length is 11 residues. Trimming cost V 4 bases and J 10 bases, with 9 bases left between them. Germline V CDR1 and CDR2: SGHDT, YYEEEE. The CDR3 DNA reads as TGTGCCAGCAGCATCAGGGGAGAGCAGTTCTTC. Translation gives CASSIRGEQFF.

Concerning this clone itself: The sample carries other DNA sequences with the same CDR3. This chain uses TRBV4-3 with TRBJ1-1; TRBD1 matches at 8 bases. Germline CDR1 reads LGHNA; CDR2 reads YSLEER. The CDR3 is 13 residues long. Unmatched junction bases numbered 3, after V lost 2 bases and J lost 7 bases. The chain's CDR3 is CASSQPGQGEAFF. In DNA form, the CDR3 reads TGCGCCAGCAGCCAACCCGGACAGGGTGAAGCTTTCTTT.

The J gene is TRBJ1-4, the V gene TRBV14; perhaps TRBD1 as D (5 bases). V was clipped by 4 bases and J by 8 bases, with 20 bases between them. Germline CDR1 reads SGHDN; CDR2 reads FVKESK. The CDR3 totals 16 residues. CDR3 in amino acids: CASSRTGAGWREKLFF. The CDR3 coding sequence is TGTGCCAGCAGCCGAACAGGCGCGGGGTGGCGCGAAAAACTGTTTTTT.

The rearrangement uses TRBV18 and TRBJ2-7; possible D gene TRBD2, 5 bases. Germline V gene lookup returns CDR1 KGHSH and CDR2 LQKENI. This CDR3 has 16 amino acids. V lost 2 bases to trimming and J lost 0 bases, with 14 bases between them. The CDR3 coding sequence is TGTGCCAGCTCACCAGTGCAGGACTCTAGCTCCTACGAGCAGTACTTC. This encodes CASSPVQDSSSYEQYF. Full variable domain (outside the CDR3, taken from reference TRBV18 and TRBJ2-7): NAGVMQNPRHLVRRRGQEARLRCSPMKGHSHVYWYRQLPEEGLKFMVYLQKENIIDESGMPKERFSAEFPKEGPSILRIQQVVRGDSAAYFCASSPVQDSSSYEQYFGPGTRLTVT.

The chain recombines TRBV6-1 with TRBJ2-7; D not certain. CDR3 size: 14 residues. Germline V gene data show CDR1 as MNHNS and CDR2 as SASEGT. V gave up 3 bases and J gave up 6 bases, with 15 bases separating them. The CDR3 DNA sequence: TGTGCCAGCAGTGACCCCATTCGAGGCTCCGAGCAGTACTTC. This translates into CASSDPIRGSEQYF.

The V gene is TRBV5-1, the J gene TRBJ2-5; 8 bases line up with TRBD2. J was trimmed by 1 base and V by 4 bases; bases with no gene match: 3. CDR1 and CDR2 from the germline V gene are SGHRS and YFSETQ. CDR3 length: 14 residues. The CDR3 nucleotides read TGCGCCAGCAGCCTGGGACTAGGCCAAGAGACCCAGTACTTC. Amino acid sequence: CASSLGLGQETQYF. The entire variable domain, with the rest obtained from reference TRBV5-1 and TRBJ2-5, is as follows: KAGVTQTPRYLIKTRGQQVTLSCSPISGHRSVSWYQQTPGQGLQFLFEYFSETQRNKGNFPGRFSGRQFSNSRSEMNVSTLELGDSALYLCASSLGLGQETQYFGPGTRLLVL.

CDR3 region: CASSPTGTVHEKLFF. The DNA for the CDR3 is TGTGCCAGCAGCCCAACCGGGACTGTCCATGAAAAACTGTTTTTT. The gene calls are TRBV6-1 and TRBJ1-4; TRBD1 is a possible D gene (5 bases). The germline V gene has CDR1 MNHNS and CDR2 SASEGT. V was clipped by 6 bases and J by 6 bases, with 17 bases between them. The CDR3 has 15 residues.